This is a list of T cell receptor beta chains from one sample in a study of OX40 agonist ivuxolimab in advanced cancers. Using immunoSEQ multiplex PCR, the repertoire was profiled, and TCRdb retains in-frame clones only, with some absent. The sample lists about 73,000 clones, about 88% seen once, with 2% to 2.5% in the top ten. The sequencing used CD4+ or CD8+ T cells sorted from blood, collected in a trial of the OX40 agonist ivuxolimab. Receptor source: an adult with an advanced solid tumor such as melanoma, head and neck, liver or kidney cancer. Both conserved end residues are part of each CDR3. D genes are given only for firm matches. Where a row states a size, it is once, few, many or the class of an expanded clone; other rows omit it.

TRBV30	NA	TRBJ2-7	NA	TGTGCCTGGAGCGCTCAGCGACCCTACGAGCAGTACTTC	CAWSAQRPYEQYF
TRBV7-2	NA	TRBJ1-1	NA	TGTGCCAGCAGCTTAAAGGGGGACACTGAAGCTTTCTTT	CASSLKGDTEAFF
TRBV6-5	NA	TRBJ2-1	NA	TGTGCCAGCAGTCCGGTCTTGAGGGTGCATGAGCAGTTCTTC	CASSPVLRVHEQFF
TRBV6-6	NA	TRBJ2-2	NA	TGTGCCAGCAGTTACAGATCTGATATCGGGGAGCTGTTTTTT	CASSYRSDIGELFF
TRBV2	TRBD1	TRBJ2-2	NA	TGTGCCAGCAGGGGACAGGCTCTTAACACCGGGGAGCTGTTTTTT	CASRGQALNTGELFF
TRBV15	NA	TRBJ1-1	NA	TGTGCCACCAGCAGACTTTCAGGGGAAGGGACTGAAGCTTTCTTT	CATSRLSGEGTEAFF
TRBV11-2	TRBD1	TRBJ2-5	NA	TGTGCCAGCAGCTTACGACAGGGGGTGGCCGTTGGAGAGACCCAGTACTTC	CASSLRQGVAVGETQYF
TRBV5-1	TRBD1	TRBJ1-4	once	TGCGCCAGCAGCTTTGACAGGGGGCGCCGGGAAAAACTGTTTTTT	CASSFDRGRREKLFF
TRBV6-6	NA	TRBJ1-4	NA	TGTGCCAGCACCCCCAGAGCAACTAATGAAAAACTGTTTTTT	CASTPRATNEKLFF
TRBV9	TRBD1	TRBJ1-6	NA	TGTGCCAGCAGCGTAACCGGGACAGGGGCCGTATCCCTCCACTTT	CASSVTGTGAVSLHF
TRBV30	NA	TRBJ1-2	NA	TGTGCCTGGTCAATCAATAGGATCTATGGCTACACCTTC	CAWSINRIYGYTF
TRBV14	TRBD1	TRBJ1-4	NA	TGTGCCAGCAGCCAAGGATACAGGGGGCTTAATGAAAAACTGTTTTTT	CASSQGYRGLNEKLFF
TRBV5-5	NA	TRBJ1-1	NA	TGTGCCAGCGAGTTTGAGACTGAAGCTTTCTTT	CASEFETEAFF
TRBV18	NA	TRBJ1-1	NA	TGTGCCAGCTTCACCCTTGGGGGTAACACTGAAGCTTTCTTT	CASFTLGGNTEAFF
TRBV9	NA	TRBJ1-5	once	TGTGCCAGCAGTTCTTCTTCCGGGAAGAATAGCAATCAGCCCCAGCATTTT	CASSSSSGKNSNQPQHF
TRBV21-1	NA	TRBJ2-2	NA	TGTGCCAGCAGCCATCAGGGACTGGACACCGGGGAGCTGTTTTTT	CASSHQGLDTGELFF
TRBV19	TRBD1	TRBJ2-3	NA	TGTGCCAGTAGTTCGAGACAGGGGAGTATCGCAGATACGCAGTATTTT	CASSSRQGSIADTQYF
TRBV19	NA	TRBJ1-2	NA	TGTGCCAGTAACGACAGGAACTATGGCTACACCTTC	CASNDRNYGYTF